The 14 T cell receptor beta chains reported below all come from one sample, sequenced in a study of T cells in Graves' hyperthyroidism and ophthalmopathy. TCR beta CDR3 sequences were amplified from RNA transcripts. The HTBI primer set served for first-round RT-PCR of the TCR CDR3. TCRdb reprocessed the multiplex PCR reads via MiXCR and lists one record per CDR3 protein. The table records about 290,000 distinct CDR3 sequences, roughly 20% of them present only once. The source material was blood. All receptors derive from a man aged 50-59 years with Graves' ophthalmopathy.

This sequence joins TRBV6-1 and TRBJ2-7, with TRBD1 as a possible D gene (6 bases). Trimming removed 9 bases from V and 0 bases from J, with 12 bases in between. The CDR3 runs to 13 residues. CDR1 is MNHNS, CDR2 SASEGT, per germline. The CDR3 region has the DNA TGTGCCAGTACAGGGCCCGACTCCTACGAGCAGTACTTC. Translated: CASTGPDSYEQYF.

This chain joins TRBV6-1 and TRBJ2-2; 10 bases map to TRBD2. V lost 10 bases to trimming and J lost 3 bases; unmatched junction nucleotides: 5. CDR1 is MNHNS, CDR2 SASEGT, per germline. This CDR3 is built from 14 residues. CDR3 residues: CATAGGRDTGELFF. The CDR3 nucleotides read TGTGCCACAGCGGGAGGGAGGGACACCGGGGAGCTGTTTTTT.

In this sample, this clonotype turned up many times. The V call is TRBV28, the J call TRBJ2-5, with 8 bases aligning to TRBD1. The germline V gene encodes CDR1 MDHEN and CDR2 SYDVKM. The CDR3 contains 13 residues. Losses at the gene ends were 6 bases for V and 5 bases for J; bases not matched to a gene: 5. Here the CDR3 reads CASSQTGVETQYF. CDR3 bases: TGTGCCAGCAGCCAGACAGGGGTTGAGACCCAGTACTTC.

In regard to this clonotype: The CDR3 ends on some other residue instead of the conserved phenylalanine or tryptophan, so this is likely a read error. The V and J genes are TRBV14 and TRBJ1-2, with 8 bases lining up with TRBD1. The germline CDR1 and CDR2 sequences are SGHDN and FVKESK. Trimming took 3 bases from V and 5 from J; bases not matched to a gene: 8. The CDR3 sequence is 15 residues long. This CDR3 reads CASSHGPQGAYGYTL. CDR3 coding DNA: TGTGCCAGCAGCCATGGCCCTCAGGGGGCTTATGGCTACACCCTC.

This clonotype showed up many times. The chain is built from TRBV7-9 and TRBJ2-3; 10 bases map to TRBD2. Germline assignment: CDR1 SEHNR and CDR2 FQNEAQ (reference sequence). This CDR3 contains 16 residues. Trimming removed 4 bases from V and 0 bases from J; junction bases left unmatched: 4. Here the CDR3 reads CASSYPTSGSTDTQYF. The CDR3 DNA is TGTGCCAGCAGCTACCCGACTAGCGGGAGCACAGATACGCAGTATTTT. Using reference TRBV7-9 and TRBJ2-3 for the parts outside the CDR3, the full variable domain is DTGVSQNPRHKITKRGQNVTFRCDPISEHNRLYWYRQTLGQGPEFLTYFQNEAQLEKSRLLSDRFSAERPKGSFSTLEIQRTEQGDSAMYLCASSYPTSGSTDTQYFGPGTRLTVL.

This clonotype was detected only a few times. The rearrangement links TRBV5-1 to TRBJ2-1; 9 nucleotides align to TRBD2. In germline, CDR1 is SGHRS, CDR2 YFSETQ. Trimming cost V 5 bases and J 7 bases; bases outside gene matches: 7. This CDR3 has 14 residues. CDR3 in amino acids: CASSSQREENEQFF. CDR3 bases: TGCGCCAGCAGTTCCCAGCGGGAGGAAAATGAGCAGTTCTTC.

This clonotype was seen a few times. V usage is TRBV3-1 and J usage is TRBJ2-7, with 13 bases fitting TRBD2. The CDR3 has 16 amino acids. Germline V gives CDR1 LGHDT, CDR2 YNNKEL (reference sequence). The trim removed 4 bases at V and 6 bases at J, leaving 9 bases unmatched. The CDR3 sequence: CASSRGGLAGPSEQYF. CDR3 in DNA: TGTGCCAGCAGCCGAGGGGGACTAGCGGGGCCCAGCGAGCAGTACTTC.

This clonotype was seen repeatedly, ten times or more. The chain couples TRBV27 to TRBJ1-6, with D perhaps TRBD1 (5 bases). CDR1 MNHEY and CDR2 SMNVEV come from the germline V gene (reference sequence). CDR3 length: 14 residues. V lost 3 bases and J lost 7, with 10 bases in between. The CDR3 here is CASSFRDANSPLHF. The CDR3 coding sequence is TGTGCCAGCAGTTTTCGGGACGCCAATTCACCCCTCCACTTT.

There are many counts of this clonotype. This chain uses TRBV27 with TRBJ1-6; possibly TRBD1 for D (5 bases). Trimming took 4 bases from V and 4 from J, leaving 14 bases between them. CDR3 length: 16 residues. Germline V gives CDR1 MNHEY, CDR2 SMNVEV (reference sequence). The CDR3, as DNA: TGTGCCAGCAGTTCCAGGGTGCAAGGGTATAATTCACCCCTCCACTTT. This codes for CASSSRVQGYNSPLHF.

The J gene is TRBJ2-3, the V gene TRBV28, with 7 bases fitting TRBD2. Trimming removed 4 bases from V and 3 bases from J; junction bases left unmatched: 10. This CDR3 has 16 residues. Germline V gene sequence: CDR1 MDHEN, CDR2 SYDVKM. CDR3 sequence reads: CASSSSGAGGTDTQYF. The DNA for the CDR3 is TGTGCCAGCAGTTCGAGCGGGGCCGGGGGAACAGATACGCAGTATTTT.

The CDR3 here is CASSISGRNYNEQFF. The CDR3 DNA is TGTGCCAGCAGCATTAGCGGGAGGAACTACAATGAGCAGTTCTTC. The V gene is TRBV5-4, the J gene TRBJ2-1, with 10 positions matching TRBD2. This CDR3 is built from 15 residues. Germline-derived CDR1 and CDR2 are SGHNT and YYREEE (reference sequence). J gave up 3 bases and V 4 bases, and 4 bases lay outside the gene matches.

This clonotype was observed a few times. The chain employs TRBV28 and TRBJ2-4; the D is unclear. This CDR3 comprises 11 residues. The germline gives CDR1 MDHEN, CDR2 SYDVKM. V was cut by 7 bases and J by 6 bases, with 7 bases left in between. The CDR3 loop is CASMTGNIQYF. The CDR3 DNA is TGTGCCAGCATGACGGGAAACATTCAGTACTTC.

This clonotype has a count of ten or more. This chain connects TRBV7-3 to TRBJ2-7; D is tentatively TRBD1 or TRBD2 (5 bases each). CDR1 is SGHTA, CDR2 FQGTGA, per germline. This CDR3 is built from 13 residues. Trimming stripped 5 bases from V and 5 bases from J, with 13 bases between. In nucleotides, the CDR3 is TGTGCCAGCAGCATCCTTTTGGGGGACGAGCAGTACTTC. Protein: CASSILLGDEQYF.

This clonotype was recorded many times. This chain links TRBV28 with TRBJ2-1; 7 bases align to TRBD2. Trimming cost V 7 bases and J 8 bases; bases outside gene matches: 14. In germline, CDR1 is MDHEN, CDR2 SYDVKM. The CDR3 has 15 residues. The CDR3 sequence is CASTPLGLEVYEQFF. CDR3 nucleotides: TGTGCCAGCACCCCACTAGGACTAGAAGTCTATGAGCAGTTCTTC.